This is a list of T cell receptor beta chains from one sample in a study of graft-versus-host responses after intestinal transplantation. Some clones are missing from TCRdb's copy, which holds only in-frame ones; the method was immunoSEQ multiplex PCR. This table has 43,000 or so clones, over 85% appearing once. Sequenced material: PBMCs, taken about 790 days after a first intestinal transplant, on the day of a second. These TCRs come from a human patient who received an intestinal transplant, so some T cells may come from the graft donor. Each CDR3 is given with its conserved first and last residue. The order of the fields is V gene, D gene, clone size, J gene, CDR3 protein, CDR3 DNA. The D gene is left open where the match is weak. Clone size is stated in some rows and not others, as once, few, many or a class when expanded.

V gene: TRBV15
D gene: TRBD1
clone size: -
J gene: TRBJ1-2
CDR3 protein: CATSRDMGGQGALGYTF
CDR3 DNA: TGTGCCACCAGCAGAGATATGGGAGGACAGGGGGCGTTGGGCTACACCTTC

V gene: TRBV5-1
D gene: TRBD1
clone size: -
J gene: TRBJ2-5
CDR3 protein: CASSRGTELLTETQYF
CDR3 DNA: TGCGCCAGCAGCAGGGGGACAGAACTTCTTACAGAGACCCAGTACTTC

V gene: TRBV6-5
D gene: -
clone size: -
J gene: TRBJ1-1
CDR3 protein: CASSYLGSNTEAFF
CDR3 DNA: TGTGCCAGCAGTTACTTGGGAAGTAACACTGAAGCTTTCTTT

V gene: TRBV4-1
D gene: -
clone size: -
J gene: TRBJ2-3
CDR3 protein: CASSPLNPGLIDTQYF
CDR3 DNA: TGCGCCAGCAGCCCATTAAATCCGGGACTCATAGATACGCAGTATTTT

V gene: TRBV20-1
D gene: -
clone size: -
J gene: TRBJ1-2
CDR3 protein: CSARGGYTF
CDR3 DNA: TGCAGTGCTAGAGGCGGCTACACCTTC

V gene: TRBV10-1
D gene: TRBD1
clone size: -
J gene: TRBJ2-7
CDR3 protein: CATRQGPSYEQYF
CDR3 DNA: TGCGCCACTCGACAGGGACCCTCCTACGAGCAGTACTTC

V gene: TRBV10-1
D gene: -
clone size: -
J gene: TRBJ2-7
CDR3 protein: CASGRDTSYEQYF
CDR3 DNA: TGCGCCAGCGGAAGGGACACCTCCTACGAGCAGTACTTC

V gene: TRBV6-1
D gene: -
clone size: -
J gene: TRBJ1-1
CDR3 protein: CASMGASGSEAFF
CDR3 DNA: TGTGCCAGCATGGGGGCCTCAGGCTCTGAAGCTTTCTTT

V gene: TRBV5-1
D gene: TRBD2
clone size: once
J gene: TRBJ2-5
CDR3 protein: CASGGAGKETQYF
CDR3 DNA: TGCGCCAGCGGAGGAGCGGGAAAAGAGACCCAGTACTTC

V gene: TRBV4-1
D gene: TRBD2
clone size: -
J gene: TRBJ2-7
CDR3 protein: CASSPTGEGDTYEQYF
CDR3 DNA: TGCGCCAGCAGCCCAACCGGGGAGGGCGACACCTACGAGCAGTACTTC